This entry lists 15 T cell receptor beta chains sequenced from one sample in a study of blood T cell repertoires in COVID-19. Profiled with immunoSEQ multiplex PCR; TCRdb holds only in-frame clones, not every one. The table has around 49,000 clones, 80% to 85% seen once. Material for sequencing was peripheral blood. Receptor source: an elderly woman with COVID-19, enrolled during active disease.

The chain uses TRBV5-6 and TRBJ2-7; D unresolved. Germline loops: CDR1 SGHDT, CDR2 YYEEEE. The germline V and J ends were trimmed by 1 base and 5 bases, with 16 bases remaining between them. The CDR3 extends over 15 amino acids. The CDR3, as DNA: TGTGCCAGCAGCTTGTTCGGGTCCCTTTCCCACGAGCAGTACTTC. This encodes CASSLFGSLSHEQYF.

The CDR3 sequence is CASTLDRNYNSPLHF. CDR3 DNA sequence: TGTGCCAGTACCCTGGACAGGAACTATAATTCACCCCTCCACTTT. The chain links TRBV19 to TRBJ1-6, with 7 bases lining up with TRBD1. Germline-derived CDR1 and CDR2 are LNHDA and SQIVND (reference sequence). The CDR3 is 15 amino acids. The J segment lost 3 bases and the V segment lost 7 bases, leaving 6 bases of the junction unmatched.

This rearrangement joins TRBV7-6 to TRBJ2-2; D gene uncertain. The germline gives CDR1 SGHVS, CDR2 FNYEAQ. The length of the CDR3 is 15 residues. V was pared by 0 bases and J by 1 base, with 6 bases between. CDR3 DNA: TGTGCCAGCAGCTTAGCGTCCGGGAACACCGGGGAGCTGTTTTTT. Residues: CASSLASGNTGELFF.

This clone was picked up one time. V and J are TRBV5-1 and TRBJ1-3, with D maybe TRBD1 (5 bases). The V gene lost 4 bases and the J gene lost 2 bases, with 7 bases spanning the gap. The CDR3 runs to 13 residues. Germline CDR1 and CDR2: SGHRS and YFSETQ. Here the CDR3 DNA reads TGCGCCAGCAGCACGGACACTGGAAACACCATATATTTT. Its protein product is CASSTDTGNTIYF.

The genes are TRBV7-2 and TRBJ1-4; D is undetermined. V was shortened by 0 bases and J by 3 bases, with 17 bases between the two germline ends. The CDR3 is 18 residues long. Germline V gives CDR1 SGHTA, CDR2 FQGNSA. The CDR3 spells CASSLARRAYNSNEKLFF. DNA for the CDR3: TGTGCCAGCAGCTTAGCGCGGAGGGCGTACAACTCTAATGAAAAACTGTTTTTT.

The chain uses TRBV19 and TRBJ2-7; D unresolved. Germline lookup yields CDR1 LNHDA and CDR2 SQIVND (reference sequence). Trimming took off 8 bases at V and 3 bases at J, with 11 bases between the two ends. There are 12 residues in the CDR3. In DNA, the CDR3 is TGTGCCAGTCGTTCACAAATCTACGAGCAGTACTTC. Translated, it gives CASRSQIYEQYF.

The genes are TRBV7-9 and TRBJ2-6; D gene ambiguous. From germline, CDR1 is SEHNR and CDR2 FQNEAQ (reference sequence). V was pared by 5 bases and J by 0 bases, with 8 bases between. The CDR3 totals 15 residues. The CDR3 is CASSPYSSGANVLTF. CDR3 nucleotide sequence: TGTGCCAGCAGCCCCTACAGCTCTGGGGCCAACGTCCTGACTTTC.

This sequence joins TRBV6-2 or TRBV6-3 and TRBJ2-3; 7 bases map to TRBD1. The CDR3 has 16 amino acids. V gave up 5 bases and J gave up 0 bases; unmatched junction bases: 8. Per the germline V gene, CDR1 is MNHEY and CDR2 is SVGEGT. The CDR3 nucleotides read TGTGCCAGCAGTGTTACCGTGGGACAGAGCACAGATACGCAGTATTTT. It is translated as CASSVTVGQSTDTQYF.

The rearrangement joins TRBV3-1 (or the pseudogene TRBV3-2) to TRBJ1-1; D is undetermined. The CDR3 sequence is 15 residues long. V was pared by 1 base and J by 1 base, with 10 bases between. CDR1 LGHDT and CDR2 YNNKEL come from the germline V gene (reference sequence). The CDR3 DNA reads TGTGCCAGCAGCCAAGGGGGAGGTCGGAACACTGAAGCTTTCTTT. Its protein is CASSQGGGRNTEAFF.

J is TRBJ1-1 and V is TRBV19; D unresolved. Germline V gene data show CDR1 as LNHDA and CDR2 as SQIVND (reference sequence). This CDR3 is built from 15 residues. The germline V and J ends were trimmed by 2 bases and 0 bases, with 10 bases remaining between them. The CDR3 spells CASSISGLMNTEAFF. The CDR3 bases are TGTGCCAGTAGTATATCCGGACTGATGAACACTGAAGCTTTCTTT.

The chain links TRBV24-1 to TRBJ2-3; 8 bases are a match to TRBD1. There are 14 residues in the CDR3. With 4 bases clipped from V and 4 bases from J, the junction kept 3 bases outside the gene matches. Germline V gives CDR1 KGHDR, CDR2 SFDVKD. The CDR3 is CATSEDRVSDTQYF. CDR3 DNA sequence: TGTGCCACCAGTGAGGACAGGGTGTCAGATACGCAGTATTTT.

This clone appeared many times. The chain has TRBV19 and TRBJ1-5; possible D gene TRBD1, 6 bases. CDR3 length: 15 amino acids. V lost 6 bases to trimming and J lost 2 bases, with 14 bases between them. Germline V gene data show CDR1 as LNHDA and CDR2 as SQIVND (reference sequence). This CDR3 is CASSPQGNGNQPQHF. In DNA form, the CDR3 reads TGTGCCAGTAGCCCTCAGGGGAACGGCAATCAGCCCCAGCATTTT.

The chain recombines TRBV7-9 with TRBJ1-3, with TRBD1 as a possible D gene (5 bases). The germline CDR1 and CDR2 sequences are SEHNR and FQNEAQ (reference sequence). CDR3 length equals 15 residues. Trimming took 5 bases from V and 1 from J, leaving 12 bases between them. In DNA form, the CDR3 reads TGTGCCAGCAGCCGTCTGGGGCGATCTGGAAACACCATATATTTT. Residues: CASSRLGRSGNTIYF.

V usage is TRBV28 and J usage is TRBJ2-7, with 8 bases fitting TRBD1. The CDR3 runs to 17 residues. V was clipped by 1 base and J by 5 bases; unmatched bases: 13. The germline gives CDR1 MDHEN, CDR2 SYDVKM. In DNA, the CDR3 is TGTGCCAGCAGTTTATCCAGAACCGGGACAGGTAGACACGAGCAGTACTTC. Its translation: CASSLSRTGTGRHEQYF.

For the CDR3, the DNA is TGTGCCAGCTCACCACAAGGCAGGGGCCCAGATACGCAGTATTTT. The encoded protein is CASSPQGRGPDTQYF. The chain carries TRBV18 and TRBJ2-3; D is possibly TRBD1 (6 bases). V was trimmed by 1 base and J by 4 bases, leaving 12 bases between them. This CDR3 has 15 residues. The germline V gene has CDR1 KGHSH and CDR2 LQKENI.